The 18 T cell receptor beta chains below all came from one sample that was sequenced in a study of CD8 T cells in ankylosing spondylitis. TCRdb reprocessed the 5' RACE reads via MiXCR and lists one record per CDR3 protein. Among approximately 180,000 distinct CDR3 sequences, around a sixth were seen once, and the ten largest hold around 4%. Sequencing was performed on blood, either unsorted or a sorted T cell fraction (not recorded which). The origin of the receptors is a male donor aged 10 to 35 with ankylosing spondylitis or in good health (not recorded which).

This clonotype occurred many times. The CDR3 DNA sequence: TGTGCCAGCAGCCTGGGGGCCTACGAGCAGTACTTC. Protein product: CASSLGAYEQYF. J is TRBJ2-7 and V is TRBV3-1; D may match TRBD1 or TRBD2 (5 bases each). The CDR3 totals 12 residues. V lost 4 bases, J lost 2 bases, and 6 bases lay in between. Germline V lookup: CDR1 LGHDT, CDR2 YNNKEL (reference sequence).

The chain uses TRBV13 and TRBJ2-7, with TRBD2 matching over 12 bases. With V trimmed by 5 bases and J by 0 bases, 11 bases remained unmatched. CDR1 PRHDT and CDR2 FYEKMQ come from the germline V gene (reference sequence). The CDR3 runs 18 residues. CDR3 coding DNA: TGTGCCAGCAGCCTCCTACTAGCGGGAGGCAGGACCTCCTACGAGCAGTACTTC. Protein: CASSLLLAGGRTSYEQYF.

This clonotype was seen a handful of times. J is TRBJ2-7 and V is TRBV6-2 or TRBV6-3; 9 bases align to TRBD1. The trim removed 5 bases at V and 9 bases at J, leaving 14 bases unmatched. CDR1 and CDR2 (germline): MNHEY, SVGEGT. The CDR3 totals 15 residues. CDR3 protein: CASSPWRDRVSGQYF. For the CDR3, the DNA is TGTGCCAGCAGTCCCTGGCGGGACAGGGTTTCAGGGCAGTACTTC.

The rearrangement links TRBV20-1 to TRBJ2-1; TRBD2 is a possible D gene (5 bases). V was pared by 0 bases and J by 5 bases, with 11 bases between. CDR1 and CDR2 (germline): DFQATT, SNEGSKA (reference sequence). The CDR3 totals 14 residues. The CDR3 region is CSARDASGNNEQFF. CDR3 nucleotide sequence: TGCAGTGCTAGAGATGCAAGCGGTAACAATGAGCAGTTCTTC.

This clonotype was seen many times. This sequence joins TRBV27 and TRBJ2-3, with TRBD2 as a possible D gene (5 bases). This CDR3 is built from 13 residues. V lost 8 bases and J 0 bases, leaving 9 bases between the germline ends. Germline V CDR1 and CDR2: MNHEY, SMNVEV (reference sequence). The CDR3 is CASRTPSTDTQYF. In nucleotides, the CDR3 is TGTGCCAGCCGGACTCCTAGCACAGATACGCAGTATTTT.

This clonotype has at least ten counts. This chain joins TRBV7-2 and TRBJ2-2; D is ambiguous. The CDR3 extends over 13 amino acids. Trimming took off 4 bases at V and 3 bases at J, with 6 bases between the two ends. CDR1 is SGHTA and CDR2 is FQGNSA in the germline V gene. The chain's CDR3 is CASSYGYTGELFF. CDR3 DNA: TGTGCCAGCAGCTACGGATACACCGGGGAGCTGTTTTTT.

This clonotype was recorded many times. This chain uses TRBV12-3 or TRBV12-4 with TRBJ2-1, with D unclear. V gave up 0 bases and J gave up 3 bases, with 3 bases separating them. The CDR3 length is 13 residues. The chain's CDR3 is CASSLAHYNEQFF. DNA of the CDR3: TGTGCCAGCAGTTTAGCGCACTACAATGAGCAGTTCTTC.

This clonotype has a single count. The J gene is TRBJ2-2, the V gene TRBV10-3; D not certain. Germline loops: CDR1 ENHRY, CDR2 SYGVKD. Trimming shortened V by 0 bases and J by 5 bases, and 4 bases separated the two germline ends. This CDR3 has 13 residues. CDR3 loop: CAISESSTGELFF. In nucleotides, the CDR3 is TGTGCCATCAGTGAGTCGTCAACCGGGGAGCTGTTTTTT.

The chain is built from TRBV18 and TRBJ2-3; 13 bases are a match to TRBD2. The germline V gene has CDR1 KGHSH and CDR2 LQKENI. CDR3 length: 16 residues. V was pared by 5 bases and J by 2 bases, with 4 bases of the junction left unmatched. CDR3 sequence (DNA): TGTGCCAGCTCATACGGACTAGCGGGAGACACAGATACGCAGTATTTT. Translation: CASSYGLAGDTDTQYF. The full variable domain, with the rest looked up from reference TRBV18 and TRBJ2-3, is NAGVMQNPRHLVRRRGQEARLRCSPMKGHSHVYWYRQLPEEGLKFMVYLQKENIIDESGMPKERFSAEFPKEGPSILRIQQVVRGDSAAYFCASSYGLAGDTDTQYFGPGTRLTVL.

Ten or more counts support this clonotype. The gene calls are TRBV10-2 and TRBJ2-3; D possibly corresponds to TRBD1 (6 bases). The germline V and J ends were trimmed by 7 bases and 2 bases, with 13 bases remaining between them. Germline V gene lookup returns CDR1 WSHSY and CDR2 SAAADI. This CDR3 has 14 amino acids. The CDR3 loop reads CASNRDTDTDTQYF. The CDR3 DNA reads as TGCGCCAGCAACCGGGACACTGACACAGATACGCAGTATTTT.

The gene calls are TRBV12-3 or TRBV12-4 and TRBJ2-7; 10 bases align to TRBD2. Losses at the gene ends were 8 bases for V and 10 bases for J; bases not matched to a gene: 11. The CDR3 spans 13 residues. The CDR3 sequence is CASLNGASGSQYF. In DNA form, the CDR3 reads TGTGCCAGCTTGAATGGGGCTAGCGGGAGTCAGTACTTC.

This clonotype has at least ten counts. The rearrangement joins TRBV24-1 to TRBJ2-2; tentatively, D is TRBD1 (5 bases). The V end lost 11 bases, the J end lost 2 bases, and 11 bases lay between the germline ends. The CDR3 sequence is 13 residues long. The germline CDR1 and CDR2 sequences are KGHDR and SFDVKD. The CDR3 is CAIRTPNTGELFF. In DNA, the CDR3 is TGTGCCATCCGGACACCTAACACCGGGGAGCTGTTTTTT.

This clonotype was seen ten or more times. CDR3 nucleotide sequence: TGTGCCAGCAGCCAAGATCTGGGTCAGCCCCAGCATTTT. This encodes CASSQDLGQPQHF. The rearrangement uses TRBV4-2 and TRBJ1-5; D is undetermined. V was pared by 0 bases and J by 6 bases, with 6 bases between. Germline V gene lookup returns CDR1 LGHNA and CDR2 YNFKEQ. This CDR3 region has 13 residues.

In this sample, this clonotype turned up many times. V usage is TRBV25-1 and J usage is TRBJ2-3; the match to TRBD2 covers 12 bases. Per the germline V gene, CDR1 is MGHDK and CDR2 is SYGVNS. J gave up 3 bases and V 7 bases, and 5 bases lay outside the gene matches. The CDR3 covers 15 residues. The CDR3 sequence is CASTTSGRLTDTQYF. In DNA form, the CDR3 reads TGTGCCAGCACGACTAGCGGGAGATTAACAGATACGCAGTATTTT. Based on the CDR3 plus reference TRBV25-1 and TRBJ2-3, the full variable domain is EADIYQTPRYLVIGTGKKITLECSQTMGHDKMYWYQQDPGMELHLIHYSYGVNSTEKGDLSSESTVSRIRTEHFPLTLESARPSHTSQYLCASTTSGRLTDTQYFGPGTRLTVL.

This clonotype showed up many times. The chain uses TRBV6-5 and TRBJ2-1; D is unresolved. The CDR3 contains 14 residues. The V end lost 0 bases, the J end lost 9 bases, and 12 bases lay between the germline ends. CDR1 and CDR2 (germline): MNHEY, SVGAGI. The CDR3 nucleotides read TGTGCCAGCAGTTACTCACCCCAAGTAGTTGAGCAGTTCTTC. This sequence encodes CASSYSPQVVEQFF.

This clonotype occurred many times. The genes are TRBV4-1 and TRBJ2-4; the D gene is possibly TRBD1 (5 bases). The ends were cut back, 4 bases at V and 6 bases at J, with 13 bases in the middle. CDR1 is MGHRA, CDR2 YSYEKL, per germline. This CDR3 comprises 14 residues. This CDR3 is CASSLTVGGNIQYF. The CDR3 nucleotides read TGCGCCAGCAGCCTGACAGTGGGCGGAAACATTCAGTACTTC.

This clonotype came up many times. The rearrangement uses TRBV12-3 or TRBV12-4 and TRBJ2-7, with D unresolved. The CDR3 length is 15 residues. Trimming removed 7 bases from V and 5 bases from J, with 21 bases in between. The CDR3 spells CASTHPVGNEDEQYV. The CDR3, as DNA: TGTGCCAGCACCCACCCTGTAGGCAATGAGGACGAGCAGTACGTC.

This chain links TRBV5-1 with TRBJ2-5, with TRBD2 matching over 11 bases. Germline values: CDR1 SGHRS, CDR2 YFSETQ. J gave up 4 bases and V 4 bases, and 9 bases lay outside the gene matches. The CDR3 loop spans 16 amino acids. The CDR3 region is CASSGRASGRTETQYF. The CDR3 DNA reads TGCGCCAGCAGCGGTAGGGCTAGCGGGAGGACAGAGACCCAGTACTTC. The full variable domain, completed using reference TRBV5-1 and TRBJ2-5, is KAGVTQTPRYLIKTRGQQVTLSCSPISGHRSVSWYQQTPGQGLQFLFEYFSETQRNKGNFPGRFSGRQFSNSRSEMNVSTLELGDSALYLCASSGRASGRTETQYFGPGTRLLVL.